This TCR beta chain appears in the sequencing data of a study of cytotoxic CD8 clonotypes in ibrutinib-treated CLL. About the research overall: Samples had a mean of around 260,000 productive templates and more than 85,000 productive rearrangements. Study conclusions and caveats: Clonality (at baseline) was higher than in age-matched healthy donors and tracked circulating CD8+ T-cell counts.

Profiling relied on immunoSEQ multiplex PCR, and the TCRdb table lists in-frame clones only, not all of them. Of fewer than 400,000 clones in the sample, about 61% were seen once. With respect to this clone: Its specificity is unknown.

From germline, CDR1 is SGHRS and CDR2 YFSETQ. Trimming removed 9 bases at V and 1 base at J, with 16 bases between. The CDR3 length is 14 residues. The clonotype was recovered from a human donor with chronic lymphocytic leukemia. The genes are TRBV5-1 and TRBJ1-2; unclear D gene. This specimen was PBMCs, taken after 36 months of ibrutinib treatment. CDR3: CATSPGQYNYGYTF. As DNA, the CDR3 is TGCGCCACCTCCCCCGGGCAGTATAACTATGGCTACACCTTC.